Included here is one T cell receptor beta chain sequence, with context. Its specificity is not known. The sample belongs to a study of identical twins. cDNA carried unique molecular identifiers, and a universal primer site was added by template switching. From the 5' RACE reads, TCRdb called clonotypes with MiXCR, one entry per CDR3 protein. The sample shows some 1,700,000 distinct CDR3 sequences, 25% to 35% of them seen only once. J lost 6 bases, V lost 4 bases, and 10 bases had no gene match. CDR3 size: 16 residues. Germline V CDR1 and CDR2: LGHDT, YNNKEL (reference sequence). General study findings and limits: The study drew conclusions from cross-sectional statistical analysis, not from following the same donors.

Only healthy Caucasians were included as donors. Sequenced: cord blood. This chain links TRBV3-1 with TRBJ2-1; TRBD1 matches at 9 bases. This TCR was recovered from a newborn girl in good health. The DNA of the CDR3 is TGTGCCAGCAGCCTAGGGGGACAGGGAAATTGCAATGAGCAGTTCTTC. The encoded protein is CASSLGGQGNCNEQFF.